In its sample, the clone carrying this T cell receptor beta chain was seen a few times. As yet, its antigen is unknown. The sample comes from a study of a mutant IDH1 vaccine in newly diagnosed glioma. Across the study: Administration of eight vaccinations to patients took place in weeks 1, 3, 5, 7, 11, 15, 19, 23. Patients' prior therapy spanned radiotherapy, temozolomide, or both; most underwent both.

Produced via immunoSEQ multiplex PCR; TCRdb's table is partial and in-frame only. The sample holds roughly 120,000 clones; approximately 87% are singletons and the top ten take 0.6% to 0.75%. Time point in this sample: week 11, during vaccination. Every single dose of the vaccine, 300 ug of mutant IDH1 20-mer peptide, came with topical imiquimod. Study findings and constraints: Vaccine-induced immune responses occurred in 90% to 95% of patients.

Trimming took 4 bases from V and 6 from J, leaving 24 bases between them. The CDR3 consists of 17 residues. Germline V gene lookup returns CDR1 MNHEY and CDR2 SMNVEV (reference sequence). Sample: PBMCs, taken from a glioma patient whose treatment included an IDH1 peptide vaccine. V is TRBV27 and J is TRBJ1-1, with D possibly TRBD1 on 6 matching bases. This receptor was taken from a woman between 50 and 59 years old with glioma. The CDR3 reads CASSSWTVRGSWAEAFF. Here the CDR3 DNA reads TGTGCCAGCAGTTCCTGGACAGTTCGGGGGTCATGGGCTGAAGCTTTCTTT.